These 22 T cell receptor beta chains share one sample of origin, sequenced in a study of blood T cell repertoires in COVID-19. TCRdb's table, derived via immunoSEQ multiplex PCR, lists solely in-frame clones and lacks some. The sample lists about 84,000 clones, around 88% seen once, with approximately 37% in the top ten. What was sequenced was peripheral blood. The receptors shown here come from a man older than 75 with active or convalescent COVID-19.

The chain has TRBV5-5 and TRBJ2-5; 7 nucleotides match TRBD1. Germline V gives CDR1 SGHKS, CDR2 YYEKEE (reference sequence). The CDR3 spans 18 residues. V shed 0 bases, J shed 0 bases, and the junction held 11 bases outside the gene matches. The DNA for the CDR3 is TGTGCCAGCAGCTTGGCCTTATTGGGGACAGAGTACCAAGAGACCCAGTACTTC. Protein sequence: CASSLALLGTEYQETQYF. Combining the CDR3 with reference TRBV5-5 and TRBJ2-5 gives the whole variable domain DAGVTQSPTHLIKTRGQQVTLRCSPISGHKSVSWYQQVLGQGPQFIFQYYEKEERGRGNFPDRFSARQFPNYSSELNVNALLLGDSALYLCASSLALLGTEYQETQYFGPGTRLLVL.

The chain recombines TRBV18 with TRBJ1-4, with 8 bases that match TRBD1. The germline gives CDR1 KGHSH, CDR2 LQKENI. V was clipped by 3 bases and J by 5 bases; unmatched bases: 14. The CDR3 runs to 18 residues. CDR3 sequence: CASSPIDKSTGGNEKLFF. The CDR3 DNA sequence: TGTGCCAGCTCACCGATCGACAAAAGCACAGGGGGAAATGAAAAACTGTTTTTT.

This CDR3 is CASSEQGPYYEQYF. The CDR3 nucleotides read TGCGCCAGCAGCGAACAGGGACCCTACTACGAGCAGTACTTC. This rearrangement joins TRBV5-1 to TRBJ2-7; the D gene is possibly TRBD1 (6 bases). Germline lookup yields CDR1 SGHRS and CDR2 YFSETQ. CDR3 length: 14 amino acids. V lost 4 bases, J lost 3 bases, and 14 bases lay in between.

This chain joins TRBV6-2 or TRBV6-3 and TRBJ2-7, with D possibly TRBD2 on 5 matching bases. Germline CDR1 MNHEY, CDR2 SVGEGT. The V and J ends lost 2 bases and 1 base respectively, with 15 bases between them. CDR3 size: 16 residues. This CDR3 is CASSYTGIWESYEQYF. The CDR3 DNA sequence: TGTGCCAGCAGTTACACGGGGATTTGGGAGTCCTACGAGCAGTACTTC.

The chain combines TRBV7-2 with TRBJ2-7, with 10 bases aligning to TRBD2. The V gene end was trimmed by 4 bases and the J gene end by 1 base; junction bases not matched to a gene: 1. The CDR3 totals 14 residues. The germline V gene has CDR1 SGHTA and CDR2 FQGNSA. The CDR3 sequence: CASSSTSGSYEQYF. The CDR3 region has the DNA TGTGCCAGCAGCTCGACTAGCGGGTCCTACGAGCAGTACTTC.

The chain employs TRBV5-4 and TRBJ2-6; maybe TRBD2 (6 bases). This CDR3 is 17 amino acids long. Looked up from germline, CDR1 is SGHNT and CDR2 is YYREEE (reference sequence). V lost 4 bases and J 4 bases, leaving 18 bases between the germline ends. CDR3 sequence (DNA): TGTGCCAGCAGCGTAGGAGGGGTTTCGAGAGGGGCCAACGTCCTGACTTTC. This gives the protein CASSVGGVSRGANVLTF.

The V call is TRBV6-1, the J call TRBJ1-4; a weak D match, TRBD1 (5 bases). This CDR3 has 16 residues. The V end was cut by 4 bases, the J end by 0 bases, with 12 bases between. CDR1 and CDR2 from the germline V gene are MNHNS and SASEGT. This CDR3 is CASSGRQFATNEKLFF. The CDR3, as DNA: TGTGCCAGCAGTGGTCGACAGTTCGCAACTAATGAAAAACTGTTTTTT.

The V call is TRBV23-1, the J call TRBJ2-1; tentative D call: TRBD2 (6 bases). TRBV23-1 is reported as an ORF; its role is uncertain. V was trimmed by 4 bases and J by 7 bases, leaving 20 bases between them. This CDR3 is built from 16 residues. The CDR3 DNA reads as TGCGCCAGCAGTCCGAGACTAGTTGGGGCTGGTAATGAGCAGTTCTTC. This translates into CASSPRLVGAGNEQFF.

The chain combines TRBV7-8 with TRBJ1-1; TRBD1 agrees at 8 bases. The J segment lost 5 bases and the V segment lost 5 bases, leaving 7 bases of the junction unmatched. This CDR3 contains 14 residues. Germline CDR1 is SGHVS and CDR2 is FQNEAQ. Here the CDR3 reads CASSQGTGGTEAFF. The CDR3 nucleotides read TGTGCCAGCAGCCAGGGGACAGGCGGTACTGAAGCTTTCTTT. Drawing the rest from reference TRBV7-8 and TRBJ1-1, the complete variable domain is GAGVSQSPRYKVAKRGQDVALRCDPISGHVSLFWYQQALGQGPEFLTYFQNEAQLDKSGLPSDRFFAERPEGSVSTLKIQRTQQEDSAVYLCASSQGTGGTEAFFGQGTRLTVV.

This clone has a single count. The rearrangement uses TRBV5-1 and TRBJ1-4; possible D gene TRBD1, 6 bases. This CDR3 has 15 amino acids. Trimming took 3 bases from V and 2 from J, leaving 11 bases between them. Germline CDR1 and CDR2: SGHRS and YFSETQ. The CDR3 reads CASSSQGFTNEKLFF. The CDR3 DNA follows: TGCGCCAGCAGCTCCCAGGGGTTCACTAATGAAAAACTGTTTTTT.

V is TRBV10-3 and J is TRBJ2-1, with 8 bases fitting TRBD2. The germline V gene encodes CDR1 ENHRY and CDR2 SYGVKD. The length of the CDR3 is 16 residues. The J segment lost 2 bases and the V segment lost 3 bases, leaving 6 bases of the junction unmatched. CDR3 in amino acids: CAISDRSGTTYNEQFF. The CDR3 DNA reads as TGTGCCATCAGTGATCGTAGCGGGACCACCTACAATGAGCAGTTCTTC.

The rearrangement links TRBV28 to TRBJ2-7, with a weak D call TRBD2 (5 bases). V was trimmed by 3 bases and J by 2 bases, leaving 11 bases between them. CDR1 is MDHEN, CDR2 SYDVKM, per germline. This CDR3 contains 14 residues. Written as DNA, the CDR3 is TGTGCCAGCAGTTTCTGGGTCGGGACCTACGAGCAGTACTTC. Translation: CASSFWVGTYEQYF. Drawing the rest from reference TRBV28 and TRBJ2-7, the complete variable domain is DVKVTQSSRYLVKRTGEKVFLECVQDMDHENMFWYRQDPGLGLRLIYFSYDVKMKEKGDIPEGYSVSREKKERFSLILESASTNQTSMYLCASSFWVGTYEQYFGPGTRLTVT.

J is TRBJ1-1 and V is TRBV28, with D perhaps TRBD1 (6 bases). The CDR3 covers 16 residues. Germline V CDR1 and CDR2: MDHEN, SYDVKM. Between the trimmed V and J ends, which lost 2 bases and 9 bases, there was a span of 22 bases. The CDR3 here is CASSLPPRGGRGKAFF. The CDR3 region has the DNA TGTGCCAGCAGTTTACCCCCTAGGGGGGGGCGAGGAAAAGCTTTCTTT.

The V and J genes are TRBV19 and TRBJ2-1, with D uncertain. This CDR3 comprises 11 residues. Trimming took off 4 bases at V and 4 bases at J, with 2 bases between the two ends. CDR1 is LNHDA and CDR2 is SQIVND in the germline V gene (reference sequence). CDR3 protein: CASSTYNEQFF. In DNA, the CDR3 is TGTGCCAGTAGTACGTACAATGAGCAGTTCTTC.

This chain connects TRBV6-4 to TRBJ2-1; 12 nucleotides line up with TRBD2. Per germline, CDR1 MRHNA and CDR2 SNTAGT. The V and J ends lost 3 bases and 10 bases, in that order; junction bases with no gene match: 13. The CDR3 runs 17 residues. This chain's CDR3 is CASSESSGRANVREQFF. The CDR3 nucleotides are TGTGCCAGCAGTGAATCTAGCGGGAGGGCCAATGTTCGAGAGCAGTTCTTC.

The chain carries TRBV5-6 and TRBJ2-5, with TRBD2 matching over 7 bases. The CDR3 extends over 13 amino acids. Germline CDR1 is SGHDT and CDR2 is YYEEEE. After removal of 1 base from V and 4 bases from J, the junction contained 1 base not matched to a gene. In DNA, the CDR3 is TGTGCCAGCAGCTTGTGGGAGGGAGAGACCCAGTACTTC. Translation: CASSLWEGETQYF.

J is TRBJ2-7 and V is TRBV27; 11 bases line up with TRBD2. Unmatched junction bases numbered 3, after V lost 2 bases and J lost 3 bases. Germline values: CDR1 MNHEY, CDR2 SMNVEV (reference sequence). CDR3 length: 15 residues. The CDR3 nucleotides are TGTGCCAGCAGTTTACTGGGACTAGCGGTCTACGAGCAGTACTTC. Its protein is CASSLLGLAVYEQYF.

This clone appeared a single time. The chain has TRBV6-2 or TRBV6-3 and TRBJ1-2, with 7 nucleotides matching TRBD1. J gave up 2 bases and V 2 bases, and 5 bases lay outside the gene matches. The CDR3 is 15 residues long. Germline-derived CDR1 and CDR2 are MNHEY and SVGEGT. CDR3 bases: TGTGCCAGCAGTTACACGAAACAGGGGAACTATGGCTACACCTTC. Protein product: CASSYTKQGNYGYTF.

V and J are TRBV7-9 and TRBJ2-2, with 9 bases matching TRBD2. V was pared by 5 bases and J by 2 bases, with 15 bases of the junction left unmatched. The CDR3 is 19 amino acids. Germline V gives CDR1 SEHNR, CDR2 FQNEAQ (reference sequence). The CDR3 sequence is CASSRLGLASGANTGELFF. The CDR3 DNA reads TGTGCCAGCAGCCGTCTGGGTTTAGCTAGCGGGGCCAACACCGGGGAGCTGTTTTTT.

The chain recombines TRBV6-1 with TRBJ2-3, with D uncertain. CDR1 and CDR2 (germline): MNHNS, SASEGT. CDR3 length equals 12 residues. Trimming left V 2 bases short and J 6 bases short, with 6 bases between. In DNA form, the CDR3 reads TGTGCCAGCAGTGAATGGCGGGATACGCAGTATTTT. This gives the protein CASSEWRDTQYF.

V and J are TRBV7-9 and TRBJ1-1; 8 bases map to TRBD1. V dropped 2 bases and J dropped 5; count of bases not matched to a gene: 7. The germline V gene has CDR1 SEHNR and CDR2 FQNEAQ (reference sequence). The CDR3 contains 15 residues. CDR3 nucleotides: TGTGCCAGCAGCTTAAGTCAGGGGGCGAGGACTGAAGCTTTCTTT. It specifies CASSLSQGARTEAFF.

This clone was seen just once. The chain uses TRBV5-1 and TRBJ2-3; D possibly corresponds to TRBD2 (6 bases). The CDR3 spans 16 residues. CDR1 SGHRS and CDR2 YFSETQ come from the germline V gene. V was pared by 0 bases and J by 0 bases, with 11 bases between. CDR3 in DNA: TGCGCCAGCAGCTTGGGAGGCGGGGCTAGCACAGATACGCAGTATTTT. Encoded protein: CASSLGGGASTDTQYF.